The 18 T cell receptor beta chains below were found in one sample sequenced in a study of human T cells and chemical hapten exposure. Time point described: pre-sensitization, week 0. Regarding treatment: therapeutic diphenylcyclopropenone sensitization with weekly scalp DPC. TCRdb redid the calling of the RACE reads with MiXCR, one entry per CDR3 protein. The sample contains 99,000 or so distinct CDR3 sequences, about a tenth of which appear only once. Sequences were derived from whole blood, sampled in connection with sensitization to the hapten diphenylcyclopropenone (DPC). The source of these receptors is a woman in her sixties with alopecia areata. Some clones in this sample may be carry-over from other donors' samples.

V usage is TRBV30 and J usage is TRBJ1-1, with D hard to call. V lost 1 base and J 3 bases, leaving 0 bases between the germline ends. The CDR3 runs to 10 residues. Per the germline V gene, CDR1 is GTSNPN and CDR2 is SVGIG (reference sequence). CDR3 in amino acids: CAWSDTEAFF. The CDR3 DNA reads TGTGCCTGGAGTGACACTGAAGCTTTCTTT.

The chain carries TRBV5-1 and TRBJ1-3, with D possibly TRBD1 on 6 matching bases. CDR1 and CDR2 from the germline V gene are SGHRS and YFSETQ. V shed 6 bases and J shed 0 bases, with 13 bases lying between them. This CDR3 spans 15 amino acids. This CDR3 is CASTPDRTSGNTIYF. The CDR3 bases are TGCGCCAGCACCCCTGACAGGACCTCTGGAAACACCATATATTTT.

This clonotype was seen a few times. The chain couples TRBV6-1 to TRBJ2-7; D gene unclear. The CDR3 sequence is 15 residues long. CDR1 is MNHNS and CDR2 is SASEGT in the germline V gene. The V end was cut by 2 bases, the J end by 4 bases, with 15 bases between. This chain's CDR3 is CASSESGGSWYEQYF. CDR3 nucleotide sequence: TGTGCCAGCAGTGAATCAGGCGGCTCGTGGTACGAGCAGTACTTC.

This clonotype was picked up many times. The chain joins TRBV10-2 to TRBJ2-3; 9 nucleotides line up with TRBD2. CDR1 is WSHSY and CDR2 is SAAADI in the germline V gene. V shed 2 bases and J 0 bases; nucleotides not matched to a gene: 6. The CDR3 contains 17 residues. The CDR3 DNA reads TGCGCCAGCAGTGAGGGCCTAGCGGGGACTAGCACAGATACGCAGTATTTT. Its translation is CASSEGLAGTSTDTQYF.

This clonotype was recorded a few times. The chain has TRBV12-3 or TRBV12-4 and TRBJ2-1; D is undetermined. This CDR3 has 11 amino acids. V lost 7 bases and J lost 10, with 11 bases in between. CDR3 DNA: TGTGCCAGCAAGGGTCGTGGGGAGCAGTTCTTC. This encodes CASKGRGEQFF.

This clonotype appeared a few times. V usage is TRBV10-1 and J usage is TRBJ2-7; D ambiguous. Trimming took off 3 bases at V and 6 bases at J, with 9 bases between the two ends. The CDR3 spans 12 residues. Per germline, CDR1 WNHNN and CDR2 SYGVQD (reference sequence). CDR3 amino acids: CASSDYGAEQYF. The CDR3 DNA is TGCGCCAGCAGTGACTATGGAGCCGAGCAGTACTTC.

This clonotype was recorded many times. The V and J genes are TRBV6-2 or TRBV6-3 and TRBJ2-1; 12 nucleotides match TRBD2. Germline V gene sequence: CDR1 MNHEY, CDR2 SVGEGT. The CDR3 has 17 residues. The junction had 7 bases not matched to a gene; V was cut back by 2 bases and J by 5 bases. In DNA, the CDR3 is TGTGCCAGCAGTTACCTCGGACTAGCGGGGCCAGACAATGAGCAGTTCTTC. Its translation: CASSYLGLAGPDNEQFF.

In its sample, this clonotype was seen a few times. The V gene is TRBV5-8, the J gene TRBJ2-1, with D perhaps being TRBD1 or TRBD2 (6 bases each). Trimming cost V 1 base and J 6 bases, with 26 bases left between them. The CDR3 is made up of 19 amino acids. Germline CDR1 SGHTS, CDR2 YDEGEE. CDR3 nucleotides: TGTGCCAGCAGCTTGTTCTCGTTCTCGGGGGCCTCTGGGTCCAATGAGCAGTTCTTC. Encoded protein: CASSLFSFSGASGSNEQFF. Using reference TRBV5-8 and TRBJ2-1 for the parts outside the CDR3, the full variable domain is EAGVTQSPTHLIKTRGQQATLRCSPISGHTSVYWYQQALGLGLQFLLWYDEGEERNRGNFPPRFSGRQFPNYSSELNVNALELEDSALYLCASSLFSFSGASGSNEQFFGPGTRLTVL.

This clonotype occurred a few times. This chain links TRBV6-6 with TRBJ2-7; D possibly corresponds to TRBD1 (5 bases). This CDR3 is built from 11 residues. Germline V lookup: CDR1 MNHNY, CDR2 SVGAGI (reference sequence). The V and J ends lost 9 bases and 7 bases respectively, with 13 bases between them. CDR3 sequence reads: CASARANEQYF. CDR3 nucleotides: TGTGCCAGTGCCAGGGCAAATGAGCAGTACTTC.

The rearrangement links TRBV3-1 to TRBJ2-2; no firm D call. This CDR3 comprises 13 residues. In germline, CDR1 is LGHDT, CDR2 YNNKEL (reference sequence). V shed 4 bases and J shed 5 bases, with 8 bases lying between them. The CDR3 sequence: CASSLATTGELFF. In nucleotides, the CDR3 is TGTGCCAGCAGCCTAGCAACGACCGGGGAGCTGTTTTTT.

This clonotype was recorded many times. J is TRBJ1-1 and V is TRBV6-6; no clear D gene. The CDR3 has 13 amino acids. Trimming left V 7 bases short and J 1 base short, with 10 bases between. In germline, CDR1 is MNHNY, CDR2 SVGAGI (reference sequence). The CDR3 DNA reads TGTGCCAGCACCGGGGTCTCGAACACTGAAGCTTTCTTT. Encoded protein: CASTGVSNTEAFF.

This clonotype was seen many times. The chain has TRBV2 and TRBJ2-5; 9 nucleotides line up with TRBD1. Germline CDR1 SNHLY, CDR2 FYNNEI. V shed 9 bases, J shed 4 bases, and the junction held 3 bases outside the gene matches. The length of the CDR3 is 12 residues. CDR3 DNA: TGTGCCAGGAACAGGGGGCCAGAGACCCAGTACTTC. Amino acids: CARNRGPETQYF.

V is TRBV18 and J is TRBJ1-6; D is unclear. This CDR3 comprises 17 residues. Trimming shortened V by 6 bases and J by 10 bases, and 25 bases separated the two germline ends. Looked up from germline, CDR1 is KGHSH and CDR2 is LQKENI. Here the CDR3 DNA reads TGTGCCAGCTCCCGAAAACACAACGGGATTGAGCACTCACCCCTCCACTTT. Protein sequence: CASSRKHNGIEHSPLHF. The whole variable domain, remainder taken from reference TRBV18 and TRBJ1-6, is NAGVMQNPRHLVRRRGQEARLRCSPMKGHSHVYWYRQLPEEGLKFMVYLQKENIIDESGMPKERFSAEFPKEGPSILRIQQVVRGDSAAYFCASSRKHNGIEHSPLHFGNGTRLTVT.

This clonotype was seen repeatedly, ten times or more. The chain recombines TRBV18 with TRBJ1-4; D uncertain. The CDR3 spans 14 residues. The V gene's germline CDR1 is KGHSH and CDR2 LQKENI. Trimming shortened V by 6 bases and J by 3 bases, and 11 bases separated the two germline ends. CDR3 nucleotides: TGTGCCAGCTCCCCCGGCCAGCCTAATGAAAAACTGTTTTTT. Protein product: CASSPGQPNEKLFF. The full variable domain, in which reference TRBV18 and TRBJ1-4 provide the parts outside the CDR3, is NAGVMQNPRHLVRRRGQEARLRCSPMKGHSHVYWYRQLPEEGLKFMVYLQKENIIDESGMPKERFSAEFPKEGPSILRIQQVVRGDSAAYFCASSPGQPNEKLFFGSGTQLSVL.

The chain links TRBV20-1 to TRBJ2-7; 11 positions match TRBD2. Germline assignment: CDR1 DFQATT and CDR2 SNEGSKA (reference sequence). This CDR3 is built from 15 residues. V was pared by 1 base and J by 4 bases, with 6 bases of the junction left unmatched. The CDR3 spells CSARAIAGGPYEQYF. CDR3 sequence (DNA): TGCAGTGCTAGAGCCATAGCGGGGGGGCCTTACGAGCAGTACTTC.

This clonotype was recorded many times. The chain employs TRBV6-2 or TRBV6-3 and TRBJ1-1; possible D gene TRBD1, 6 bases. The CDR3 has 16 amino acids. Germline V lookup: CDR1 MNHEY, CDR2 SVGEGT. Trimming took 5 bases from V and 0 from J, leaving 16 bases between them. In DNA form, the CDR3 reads TGTGCCAGCAGTACCTTTGGTGGGGGGCTGAACACTGAAGCTTTCTTT. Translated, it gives CASSTFGGGLNTEAFF.

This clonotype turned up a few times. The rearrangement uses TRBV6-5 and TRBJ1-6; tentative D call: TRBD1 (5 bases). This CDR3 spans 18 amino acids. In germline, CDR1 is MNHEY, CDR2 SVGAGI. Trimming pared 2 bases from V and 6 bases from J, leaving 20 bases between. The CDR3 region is CASSYRQDIRSRNSPLHF. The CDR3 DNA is TGTGCCAGCAGTTACCGGCAGGACATACGGTCCCGTAATTCACCCCTCCACTTT.

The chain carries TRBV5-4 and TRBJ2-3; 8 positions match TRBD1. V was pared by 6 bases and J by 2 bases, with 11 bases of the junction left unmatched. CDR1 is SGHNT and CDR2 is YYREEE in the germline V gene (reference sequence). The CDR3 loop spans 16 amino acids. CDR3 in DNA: TGTGCCAGCACCCCCCCTCAGGGGGCGATCACAGATACGCAGTATTTT. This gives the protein CASTPPQGAITDTQYF. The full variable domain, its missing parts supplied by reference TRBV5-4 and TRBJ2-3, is ETGVTQSPTHLIKTRGQQVTLRCSSQSGHNTVSWYQQALGQGPQFIFQYYREEENGRGNFPPRFSGLQFPNYSSELNVNALELDDSALYLCASTPPQGAITDTQYFGPGTRLTVL.